Below, 6 T cell receptor beta chains from the same sample are listed, as sequenced in a study of cytomegalovirus exposure and HLA in healthy donors (TCRdb year 2017). Library preparation used the immunoSEQ multiplex PCR assay. For the multiplex PCR, a mixture combining 60 forward primers for TCR Vbeta segments and 13 reverse primers for TCR Jbeta segments was used. Drawn from immuneACCESS, this table holds only the in-frame rearrangements with V and J called that TCRdb kept. Clones are partly lost; checked studies trace under half to an unresolved V gene and leave the rest unexplained. A total of approximately 120,000 clones appear in this sample, around 78% of them only once. The top ten constitute around 1.8% of the sample. Sequencing was performed on PBMCs. These receptors were collected from a man between 45 and 60 years old in good health and CMV-seronegative.

This clone showed up just once. This sequence joins TRBV5-1 and TRBJ2-7; TRBD1 matches 7 bases. Trimming took 4 bases from V and 2 from J; bases not matched to a gene: 9. Germline V CDR1 and CDR2: SGHRS, YFSETQ. The CDR3 has 15 residues. For the CDR3, the DNA is TGCGCCAGCAGCCGCACCGGGACAGACCCCTACGAGCAGTACGTC. Protein sequence: CASSRTGTDPYEQYV.

The rearrangement joins TRBV6-5 to TRBJ2-1; 8 nucleotides agree with TRBD2. Germline CDR1 MNHEY, CDR2 SVGAGI. CDR3 length equals 16 residues. The V and J ends lost 2 bases and 5 bases, in that order; junction bases with no gene match: 8. In DNA form, the CDR3 reads TGTGCCAGCAGTTACCCCGGGGGGGCCGAGAACAATGAGCAGTTCTTC. Encoded protein: CASSYPGGAENNEQFF.

The chain recombines TRBV5-1 with TRBJ1-1; 8 nucleotides agree with TRBD1. The CDR3 is made up of 17 amino acids. Germline CDR1 SGHRS, CDR2 YFSETQ. With 4 bases clipped from V and 4 bases from J, the junction kept 15 bases outside the gene matches. The CDR3 region is CASSPGPATTGVTEAFF. CDR3 coding DNA: TGCGCCAGCAGCCCCGGTCCGGCTACGACAGGGGTCACTGAAGCTTTCTTT.

The chain joins TRBV7-3 to TRBJ2-1; 13 nucleotides match TRBD2. This CDR3 is 16 amino acids long. Germline V gene data show CDR1 as SGHTA and CDR2 as FQGTGA. V was clipped by 6 bases and J by 6 bases; unmatched bases: 8. CDR3 sequence (DNA): TGTGCCAGCAGTCTAGCGGGGACTAGCGGGGCCAATGAGCAGTTCTTC. It codes for CASSLAGTSGANEQFF.

V gene TRBV9 combines with J gene TRBJ2-1, with 10 bases identical to TRBD1. CDR3 length equals 14 residues. CDR1 is SGDLS and CDR2 is YYNGEE in the germline V gene. The ends lost 0 bases at V and 10 bases at J; junction bases unmatched: 4. CDR3 nucleotide sequence: TGTGCCAGCAGCGTAGTGGGGACAGGGGCCGAGCAGTTCTTC. Its translation is CASSVVGTGAEQFF. Looking up the rest from reference TRBV9 and TRBJ2-1 gives the full variable domain: DSGVTQTPKHLITATGQRVTLRCSPRSGDLSVYWYQQSLDQGLQFLIQYYNGEERAKGNILERFSAQQFPDLHSELNLSSLELGDSALYFCASSVVGTGAEQFFGPGTRLTVL.

This clone was picked up one time. This rearrangement joins TRBV10-1 to TRBJ1-1; tentative D call: TRBD1 (5 bases). V was trimmed by 6 bases and J by 0 bases, leaving 14 bases between them. The CDR3 length is 15 residues. Germline V gene lookup returns CDR1 WNHNN and CDR2 SYGVQD (reference sequence). CDR3 protein: CASRRYRQMNTEAFF. The CDR3 nucleotides are TGCGCCAGCAGGAGATATCGACAGATGAACACTGAAGCTTTCTTT.